What follows are 6 T cell receptor beta chains derived from one specimen sequenced in a study of T cells in Graves' hyperthyroidism and ophthalmopathy. The investigators amplified TCR beta CDR3 regions from RNA transcripts. HTBI primers were employed in a first-round RT-PCR of the TCR CDR3. TCRdb passed the multiplex PCR reads through MiXCR, listing each CDR3 protein once. The sample lists 500,000 to 800,000 distinct CDR3 sequences, 45% seen once, with less than 9% in the top ten. The sample comprised peripheral blood or thyroid tissue (not recorded which). These receptors were taken from an adult man with Graves' disease, either hyperthyroidism or ophthalmopathy (not recorded which).

This chain uses TRBV29-1 with TRBJ1-5; a weak D match, TRBD1 (6 bases). Germline V gene lookup returns CDR1 SQVTM and CDR2 ANQGSEA. V dropped 4 bases and J dropped 13 bases, with 8 bases sitting between them. The CDR3 runs to 9 residues. CDR3 loop: CSVGGAQHF. In DNA form, the CDR3 reads TGCAGCGTTGGGGGGGCTCAGCATTTT.

This clonotype was seen more than once but under ten times. This sequence joins TRBV3-1 and TRBJ1-2, with D uncertain. Germline CDR1 and CDR2: LGHDT and YNNKEL (reference sequence). Trimming pared 8 bases from V and 3 bases from J, leaving 10 bases between. This CDR3 is 12 amino acids long. This chain's CDR3 is CASADGDYGYTF. The DNA for the CDR3 is TGTGCCAGCGCGGACGGAGACTATGGCTACACCTTC.

This chain uses TRBV2 with TRBJ2-7; 7 positions match TRBD1. The V and J ends lost 6 bases and 4 bases, in that order; junction bases with no gene match: 12. The CDR3 has 15 residues. Per the germline V gene, CDR1 is SNHLY and CDR2 is FYNNEI. CDR3 sequence reads: CASSLGTGQLYEQYF. The CDR3, as DNA: TGTGCCAGCAGCTTGGGGACGGGACAGCTATACGAGCAGTACTTC.

V and J are TRBV10-3 and TRBJ1-6, with D maybe TRBD1 (5 bases). Looked up from germline, CDR1 is ENHRY and CDR2 is SYGVKD. There are 14 residues in the CDR3. V was clipped by 8 bases and J by 6 bases, with 14 bases between them. The CDR3 reads CAIGGDLSNSPLHF. The CDR3 DNA is TGTGCCATCGGAGGGGATTTATCTAATTCACCCCTCCACTTT.

CDR3 in amino acids: CASSFGIQGPNYGYTF. CDR3 DNA sequence: TGTGCCAGCAGCTTCGGGATACAGGGGCCCAACTATGGCTACACCTTC. V is TRBV7-8 and J is TRBJ1-2; 7 bases align to TRBD1. From germline, CDR1 is SGHVS and CDR2 FQNEAQ. CDR3 length: 16 amino acids. V shed 3 bases, J shed 2 bases, and the junction held 9 bases outside the gene matches.

The V gene is TRBV29-1, the J gene TRBJ1-5; 9 bases match TRBD1. V lost 4 bases, J lost 8 bases, and 6 bases stayed unmatched. Germline V lookup: CDR1 SQVTM, CDR2 ANQGSEA. The CDR3 runs 13 residues. CDR3 DNA sequence: TGCAGCGTTGGGCCGGGACAGGGTGAGCCCCAGCATTTT. It encodes CSVGPGQGEPQHF.